This TCR beta chain is from a study of blood T cell repertoires in COVID-19. Assay: immunoSEQ multiplex PCR; the TCRdb copy retains only in-frame clones and omits some. The sample consists of 130,000 to 150,000 clones, approximately 87% of them appearing once. V lost 3 bases and J 5 bases, leaving 11 bases between the germline ends. This CDR3 is built from 14 residues. CDR1 and CDR2 (germline): MDHEN, SYDVKM. The source of this sequence is a middle-aged woman with acute or convalescent COVID-19. This sequence joins TRBV28 and TRBJ1-5; D unresolved. Sequencing was done on a sample of peripheral blood. In DNA, the CDR3 is TGTGCCAGCAGTTTTGGGCAGATCCATCAGCCCCAGCATTTT. This encodes CASSFGQIHQPQHF.